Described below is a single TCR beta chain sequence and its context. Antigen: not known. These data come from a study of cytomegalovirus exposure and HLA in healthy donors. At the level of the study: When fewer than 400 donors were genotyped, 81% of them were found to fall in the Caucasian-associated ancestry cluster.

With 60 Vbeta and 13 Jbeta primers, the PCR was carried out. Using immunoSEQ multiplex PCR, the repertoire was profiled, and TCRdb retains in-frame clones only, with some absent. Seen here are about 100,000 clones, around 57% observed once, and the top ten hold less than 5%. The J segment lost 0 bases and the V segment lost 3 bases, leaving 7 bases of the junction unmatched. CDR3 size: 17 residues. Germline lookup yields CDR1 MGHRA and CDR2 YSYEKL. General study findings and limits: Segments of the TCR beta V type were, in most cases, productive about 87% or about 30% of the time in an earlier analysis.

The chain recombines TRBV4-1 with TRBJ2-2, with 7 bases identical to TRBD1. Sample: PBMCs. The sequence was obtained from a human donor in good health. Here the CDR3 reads CASSHPRDSPNTGELFF. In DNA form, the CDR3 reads TGCGCCAGCAGCCACCCCCGGGACAGTCCGAACACCGGGGAGCTGTTTTTT.